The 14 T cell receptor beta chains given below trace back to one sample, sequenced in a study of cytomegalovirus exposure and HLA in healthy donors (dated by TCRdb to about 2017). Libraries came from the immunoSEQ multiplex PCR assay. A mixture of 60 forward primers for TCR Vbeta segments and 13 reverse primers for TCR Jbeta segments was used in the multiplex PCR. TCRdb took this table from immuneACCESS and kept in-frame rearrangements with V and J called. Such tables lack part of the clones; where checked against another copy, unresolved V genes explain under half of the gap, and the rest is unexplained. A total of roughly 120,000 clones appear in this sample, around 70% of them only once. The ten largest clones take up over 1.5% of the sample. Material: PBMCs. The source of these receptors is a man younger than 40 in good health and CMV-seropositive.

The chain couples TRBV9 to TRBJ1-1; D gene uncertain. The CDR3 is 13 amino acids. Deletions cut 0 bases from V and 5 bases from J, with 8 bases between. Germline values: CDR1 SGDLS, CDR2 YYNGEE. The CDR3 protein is CASSVERETEAFF. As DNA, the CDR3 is TGTGCCAGCAGCGTAGAGAGGGAGACTGAAGCTTTCTTT.

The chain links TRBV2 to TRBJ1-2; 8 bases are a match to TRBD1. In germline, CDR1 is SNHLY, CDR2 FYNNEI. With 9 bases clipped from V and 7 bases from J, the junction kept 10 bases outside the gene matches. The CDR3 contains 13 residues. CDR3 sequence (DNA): TGTGCCAGTCAACAGGGGGAGGAGGGTGGCTACACCTTC. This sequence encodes CASQQGEEGGYTF.

The CDR3 sequence: CASSALTSGSTDTQYF. Here the CDR3 DNA reads TGTGCCAGCAGTGCATTGACTAGCGGGAGCACAGATACGCAGTATTTT. V gene TRBV6-1 combines with J gene TRBJ2-3; 10 nucleotides align to TRBD2. Germline CDR1 reads MNHNS; CDR2 reads SASEGT. V lost 4 bases and J lost 0; bases outside the gene matches: 4. The CDR3 length is 16 residues.

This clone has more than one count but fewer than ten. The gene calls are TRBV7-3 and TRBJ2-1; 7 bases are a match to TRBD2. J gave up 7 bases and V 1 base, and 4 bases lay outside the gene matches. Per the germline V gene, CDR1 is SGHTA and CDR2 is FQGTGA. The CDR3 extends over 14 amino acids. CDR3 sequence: CASSLMGGGNEQFF. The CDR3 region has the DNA TGTGCCAGCAGCTTAATGGGGGGAGGGAATGAGCAGTTCTTC.

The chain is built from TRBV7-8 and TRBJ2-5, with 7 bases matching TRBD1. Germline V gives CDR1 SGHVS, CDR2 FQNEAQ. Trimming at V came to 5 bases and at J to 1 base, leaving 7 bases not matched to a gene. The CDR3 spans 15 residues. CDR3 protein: CASSINRGFQETQYF. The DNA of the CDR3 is TGTGCCAGCAGCATTAACAGGGGATTCCAAGAGACCCAGTACTTC.

CDR3 nucleotides: TGTGCCAGCAGCGTAGGGGGGGGTGGAACGTCTGGAAACACCATATATTTT. It codes for CASSVGGGGTSGNTIYF. The chain couples TRBV9 to TRBJ1-3; tentatively, D is TRBD1 (5 bases). Trimming shortened V by 0 bases and J by 1 base, and 14 bases separated the two germline ends. Germline V gene lookup returns CDR1 SGDLS and CDR2 YYNGEE. The CDR3 length is 17 residues.

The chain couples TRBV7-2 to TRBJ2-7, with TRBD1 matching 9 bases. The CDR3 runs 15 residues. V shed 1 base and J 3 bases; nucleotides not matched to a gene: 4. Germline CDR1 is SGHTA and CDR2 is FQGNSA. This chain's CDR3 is CASSLVGDRVYEQYF. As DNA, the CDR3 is TGTGCCAGCAGCTTAGTAGGGGACAGGGTCTACGAGCAGTACTTC.

The CDR3 region has the DNA TGCGCCAGCAGCCAAATACAGGGGGCGGGGAACTACGAGCAGTACTTC. It specifies CASSQIQGAGNYEQYF. J is TRBJ2-7 and V is TRBV4-3, with 9 bases that match TRBD1. J lost 3 bases, V lost 2 bases, and 8 bases had no gene match. The CDR3 has 16 amino acids. Germline CDR1 and CDR2: LGHNA and YSLEER.

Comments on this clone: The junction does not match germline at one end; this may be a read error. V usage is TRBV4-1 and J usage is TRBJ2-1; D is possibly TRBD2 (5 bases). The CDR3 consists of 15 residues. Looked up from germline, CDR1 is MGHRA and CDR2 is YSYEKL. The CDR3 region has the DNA TGCGCCAGCAGCCCCGAGGGCGCAGGCTACACTGAGCAGTTCTTC. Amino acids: CASSPEGAGYTEQFF.

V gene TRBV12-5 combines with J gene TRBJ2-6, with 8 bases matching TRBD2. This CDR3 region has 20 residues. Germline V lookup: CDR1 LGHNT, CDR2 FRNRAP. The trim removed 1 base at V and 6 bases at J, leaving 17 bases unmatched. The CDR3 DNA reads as TGTGCTAGTGGTTTGGGCCCCCTCACTAGCGGCTTTAGCCCGGCCAACGTCCTGACTTTC. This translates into CASGLGPLTSGFSPANVLTF.

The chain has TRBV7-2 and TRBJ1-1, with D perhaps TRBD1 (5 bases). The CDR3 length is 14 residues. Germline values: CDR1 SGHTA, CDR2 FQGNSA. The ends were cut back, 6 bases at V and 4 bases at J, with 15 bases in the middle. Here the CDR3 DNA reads TGTGCCAGCAGTTCACCCGGGAGGGGCACTGAAGCTTTCTTT. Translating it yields CASSSPGRGTEAFF.

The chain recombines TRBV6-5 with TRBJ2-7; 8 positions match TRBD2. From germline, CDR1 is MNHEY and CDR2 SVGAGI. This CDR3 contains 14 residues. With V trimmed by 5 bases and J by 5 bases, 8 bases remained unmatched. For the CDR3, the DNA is TGTGCCAGCAGTGAACGGGAGGGCCCCGACGAGCAGTACTTC. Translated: CASSEREGPDEQYF.

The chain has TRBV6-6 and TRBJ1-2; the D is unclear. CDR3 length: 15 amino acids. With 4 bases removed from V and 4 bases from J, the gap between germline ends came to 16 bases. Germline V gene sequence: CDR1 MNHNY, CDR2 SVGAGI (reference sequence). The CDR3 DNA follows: TGTGCCAGCAGTTTTTCGGGATTTCTTGGCTATGGCTACACCTTC. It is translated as CASSFSGFLGYGYTF.

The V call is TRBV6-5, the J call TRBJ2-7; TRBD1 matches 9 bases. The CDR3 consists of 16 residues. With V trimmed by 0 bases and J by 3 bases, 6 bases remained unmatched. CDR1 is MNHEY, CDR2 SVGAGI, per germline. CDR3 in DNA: TGTGCCAGCAGTTACTCGAGGGACAGGGACTACTACGAGCAGTACTTC. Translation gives CASSYSRDRDYYEQYF.